This T cell receptor (beta chain) was identified in a study of blood T cell repertoires in COVID-19. Study-wide context: Some COVID-19 samples were acute and others convalescent; all came from the United States, Italy and Spain. PBMCs, B-cell-depleted T cells, or T cells provided the cDNA or gDNA that made up the material.

Trimming took off 5 bases at V and 8 bases at J, with 15 bases between the two ends. This CDR3 has 13 amino acids. Germline loops: CDR1 LNHDA, CDR2 SQIVND (reference sequence). The data were produced by immunoSEQ multiplex PCR, yet TCRdb's version contains in-frame clones alone and is incomplete. The sample carries 100,000 to 150,000 clones, over 75% recorded once. What was sequenced was peripheral blood. This receptor was identified in an elderly woman with acute or convalescent COVID-19. The chain joins TRBV19 to TRBJ1-2; D perhaps matches TRBD1 (6 bases). The DNA of the CDR3 is TGTGCCAGTAGTCAACAGGGTATGAACGGCTACACCTTC. It translates to CASSQQGMNGYTF.